The entry that follows covers one TCR beta chain sequence. Its target antigen remains unknown. No much larger clone exists at a distance of one base, and base qualities are not known. The data stem from a study of T cell responses to AZD1222 COVID-19 vaccine (dated by TCRdb to about 2021). With respect to the entire study: A total of 233 trial participants underwent TCR sequencing, of whom about 200 had received two doses of AZD1222 and approximately 25 had received two doses of the MenACWY control vaccine. Trial participants were enrolled by age into 18-55, 56-69 and 70-plus year subgroups, with around 140, 26 and 57 TCR-sequenced participants respectively. What the research found in general, with its limitations: A significant rise in spike-specific TCR breadth and depth was observed after two AZD1222 doses relative to day 0 and relative to MenACWY recipients. The 56-69-year group was small, and its depth increase did not reach significance, likely because of low power. Participants were mostly white British and included more females than males, and it was suggested by the authors that clonal diversity may have been underestimated. Reportedly, almost half of the unique spike-specific TCRs recognized epitopes lying outside the regions that are mutated in the B.1.351 and B.1.1.7 variants. Because no samples from the day 14 peak response were available, repertoires could be characterized only after the peak T cell response. Vaccine-associated CD4 TCRs spanned the whole spike protein, with dominant responses in regions 160-218 and 743-854. Conclusions about previously exposed vaccinees are limited because only five to seven AZD1222 recipients were SARS-CoV-2 seropositive at baseline.

In the paper's terms, the time point label means: about 28 days (+/-7) after the second vaccine dose. Because spike-specific TCR depth and breadth did not differ between the two schedules, AZD1222 recipients who got a second dose at roughly 4 weeks were pooled with those who got a second dose at roughly 12 weeks. The vaccinee samples were drawn from two UK trials, COV001 and COV002, one of which was a single-blind randomized controlled phase 2/3 trial testing AZD1222 (ChAdOx1 nCoV-19) in healthy adults. For TCRbeta chain sequencing, PBMC samples were collected from trial participants at day 0 and at day 28 after the second dose. The germline V gene sets CDR1 to SQVTM and CDR2 to ANQGSEA. Including the terminal cysteine and phenylalanine, the CDR3 comprises 14 residues. The CDR3 DNA has 42 bases and is translated from base 1. V is cut by 5 bases and J by 0 bases, and the space between the germline ends is 10 bases.

The CDR3 regions of human TCRbeta chains were analyzed by immunosequencing. On the authors' methods: TCRs in the repertoires were matched against a reference library of SARS-CoV-2-specific TCRs that had been generated with the MIRA antigen-specificity platform. Breadth was defined as the fraction of unique TCRs that were SARS-CoV-2-associated. Depth was defined as the fraction of total T cells that were SARS-CoV-2-associated. Using the MIRA data, each spike-specific TCR was assigned both to the spike region to which the TCR was reactive and to a CD4 or CD8 class. Log10-transformed breadth and depth values were compared by one-way ANOVA with Sidak's multiple comparisons tests. This immuneACCESS table, as held by TCRdb, lists in-frame sequences with V and J called but not all clones. Of the missing ones, under half trace to an unresolved V gene in checked studies; the others have no known cause. V and J calls plus clone size are reproduced from that table; the DNA served to infer D and trimming. The sample table shows 98,000 or so clones, and about 88% are seen once. The ten largest account for around a sixth of the sample.

The chain links TRBV29-1 with TRBJ2-2, with no confident D gene call. The clonotype comes from an adult who received the AZD1222 COVID-19 vaccine. The sequencing here drew on peripheral blood, taken 28 days after the second AZD1222 dose. At the DNA level, the sequence is TGCAGCGTTAAGCAGCTCACGAACACCGGGGAGCTGTTTTTT. Its protein product is CSVKQLTNTGELFF.